In its sample, the clone carrying this T cell receptor (beta chain) was seen a few times. The data were produced by immunoSEQ multiplex PCR, yet TCRdb's version contains in-frame clones alone and is incomplete. The sample contains around 60,000 clones, over 70% of which appear only once. This sample is drawn from a study of T cell clones after liver transplantation. The specimen was CD4+ T cells from blood, collected before liver transplant. The source is a human donor who received a liver transplant.

The CDR3 sequence: CASSPQGGTGNTIYF. The DNA of the CDR3 is TGTGCCAGCAGCCCCCAAGGGGGAACTGGAAACACCATATATTTT. The chain combines TRBV7-3 with TRBJ1-3; D might be TRBD1 (6 bases). Trimming removed 5 bases from V and 2 bases from J, with 13 bases in between. CDR1 is SGHTA, CDR2 FQGTGA, per germline. This CDR3 is 15 amino acids long.